This paragraph covers one TCR beta chain sequence. The sample is drawn from a study of technical replicates of blood from a few donors. Measured with immunoSEQ multiplex PCR; TCRdb has only the in-frame clones, and not every one. The table shows tens of thousands of clones, with over 85% occurring only once. Germline-derived CDR1 and CDR2 are SNHLY and FYNNEI. V lost 0 bases and J 7 bases, leaving 16 bases between the germline ends. The length of the CDR3 is 16 residues. The sequence came from a human donor in good health. Some clones in this sample may be carry-over from other donors' samples. The sequencing input was PBMCs. The chain employs TRBV2 and TRBJ2-1; D perhaps matches TRBD2 (5 bases). CDR3 in DNA: TGTGCCAGCAGTGAAGCCCTAGCCCCCAGCCTTAATGAGCAGTTCTTC. Translating gives CASSEALAPSLNEQFF.